This T cell receptor (beta chain) originates from a study of blood T cells in healthy people across ages. Study-wide results and caveats: Older individuals had lower TCR beta diversity per million T cells (the decline was roughly linear). Researchers report that TCR beta diversity correlated strongly with naive T cell percentage.

V dropped 6 bases and J dropped 3; count of bases not matched to a gene: 9. This CDR3 contains 14 residues. Germline-derived CDR1 and CDR2 are DFQATT and SNEGSKA (reference sequence). Comment on this clonotype: The antigen is undetermined.

Peripheral blood, approximately 10 milliliters per donor, was collected. Next came a second PCR, run for about 6 to 12 cycles, which used a sample-barcoded 5' primer along with a J-beta primer mix. All samples yielded 3 million or more CDR3-containing paired-end reads. MiXCR was run by TCRdb on the 5' RACE reads, yielding one entry per CDR3 protein. Seen here are some 1,500,000 distinct CDR3 sequences, 35% to 45% observed once, and the top ten hold about 4%. The TCR comes from a woman younger than 35 in good health. Sequencing was performed on blood. This chain joins TRBV20-1 and TRBJ2-7, with 9 bases fitting TRBD1. The CDR3 loop is CSARPGQGIYEQYF. As DNA, the CDR3 is TGCAGTGCACGCCCGGGACAGGGCATCTACGAGCAGTACTTC.